This T cell receptor beta chain stems from a study of molecular identifiers for immune sequencing clone quantification. Overall study context: In replicates, RNA from around 20,000 or 100,000 naive CD8 cells was divided five ways and four parts were sequenced. Study-wide findings and caveats: Over 98% of CMV-specific effector molecules, but under 1% of naive ones, were in clones above 20 copies. Underestimated sizes of highly expanded clones could result from identical TCR molecules that share a barcode.

This clonotype was detected ten times or more. No antigen is known for it. TCRdb reanalysed the PCR reads using MiXCR and keeps one entry per CDR3 protein. The data contain approximately 550,000 distinct CDR3 sequences, around a fifth of them singletons. V dropped 0 bases and J dropped 5 bases, with 4 bases sitting between them. CDR3 length: 12 amino acids. Germline V CDR1 and CDR2: MNHNY, SVGAGI (reference sequence). Sequenced sample: naive CD8+ T cells from blood, with Jurkat cell RNA spiked in. Subset noted: FACS-sorted CD8+CD4-CCR7+CD45RA+ naive T cells. The sequence was obtained from a human donor in good health. Some libraries in this study had Jurkat cell RNA spiked in. V gene TRBV6-6 combines with J gene TRBJ1-1; D not certain. The CDR3 loop is CASSYSPTEAFF. The CDR3 DNA follows: TGTGCCAGCAGTTACTCCCCTACTGAAGCTTTCTTT.